This entry lists 6 T cell receptor beta chains sequenced from one sample in a study of cytomegalovirus exposure and HLA in healthy donors. Primers for the PCR totalled 60 Vbeta and 13 Jbeta. Repertoires were generated with immunoSEQ multiplex PCR, while TCRdb's copy carries only in-frame clones and drops some. The top ten hold 1.3% to 1.5% of the sample, which has some 180,000 clones, 75% to 90% seen once. The sequencing input was PBMCs. These receptors were taken from a girl aged 10 to 17 in good health and CMV-seropositive.

The chain recombines TRBV19 with TRBJ2-7; tentative D call: TRBD2 (6 bases). V gave up 8 bases and J gave up 2 bases, with 19 bases separating them. CDR3 length: 15 residues. CDR1 and CDR2 from the germline V gene are LNHDA and SQIVND (reference sequence). The CDR3 bases are TGTGCCAGTCGGGCTGGAGCGGGTAGAACCTACGAGCAGTACTTC. Protein: CASRAGAGRTYEQYF.

The chain carries TRBV29-1 and TRBJ2-3; TRBD2 matches 10 bases. The CDR3 spans 14 residues. V gave up 2 bases and J gave up 9 bases; unmatched junction bases: 8. The germline V gene has CDR1 SQVTM and CDR2 ANQGSEA. The CDR3 is CSVELGLAGVTQYF. DNA for the CDR3: TGCAGCGTTGAACTAGGGCTAGCGGGAGTCACGCAGTATTTT.

The chain carries TRBV27 and TRBJ1-1, with D possibly matching TRBD1 (6 bases). Germline V gene lookup returns CDR1 MNHEY and CDR2 SMNVEV (reference sequence). V shed 4 bases and J shed 4 bases, with 19 bases lying between them. The CDR3 consists of 16 residues. CDR3 sequence reads: CASSSSPTGFGTEAFF. The DNA for the CDR3 is TGTGCCAGCAGTTCCTCCCCCACAGGGTTCGGCACTGAAGCTTTCTTT.

This clone was detected a few times. This chain links TRBV5-1 with TRBJ2-5, with 8 bases identical to TRBD1. Germline loops: CDR1 SGHRS, CDR2 YFSETQ. The CDR3 extends over 15 amino acids. The J segment lost 5 bases and the V segment lost 0 bases, leaving 6 bases of the junction unmatched. The DNA of the CDR3 is TGCGCCAGCAGCTTGGCGACAGGGGCGGGGGAGACCCAGTACTTC. This gives the protein CASSLATGAGETQYF.

The chain uses TRBV5-1 and TRBJ2-1, with a tentative D call TRBD1 (6 bases). Germline loops: CDR1 SGHRS, CDR2 YFSETQ. Deletions cut 0 bases from V and 4 bases from J, with 11 bases between. The CDR3 length is 15 residues. The CDR3 DNA sequence: TGCGCCAGCAGCTTGGCCGGACAGTTGTACAATGAGCAGTTCTTC. It encodes CASSLAGQLYNEQFF.

This sequence joins TRBV6-1 and TRBJ1-2; D ambiguous. Germline V gives CDR1 MNHNS, CDR2 SASEGT. This CDR3 region has 15 residues. The V gene lost 1 base and the J gene lost 0 bases, with 9 bases spanning the gap. For the CDR3, the DNA is TGTGCCAGCAGTGAAGTAGATACTGCTAACTATGGCTACACCTTC. Translated, it gives CASSEVDTANYGYTF.